This T cell receptor beta chain originates from a study of neurological immune-mediated disorders. The study's findings and limits: Private repertoires in all groups were suggested by the absence of shared CDR3 amino acid sequences among expanded clones across subjects.

In its sample, this clonotype was seen many times. The antigen remains undetermined. Each CDR3 protein gets one entry after TCRdb re-called the 5' RACE reads with MiXCR. The top ten hold about 20% of the sample, which has about 50,000 distinct CDR3 sequences, 10% to 13% seen once. The CDR3 runs 15 residues. Germline lookup yields CDR1 SGDLS and CDR2 YYNGEE. V was clipped by 3 bases and J by 8 bases, with 15 bases between them. The clonotype was recovered from a middle-aged woman with HTLV-1-associated myelopathy (HAM/TSP). The V call is TRBV9, the J call TRBJ1-6; D is unclear. Sequenced sample: PBMCs. The CDR3 is CASSEQPGSDSPLHF. The CDR3, as DNA: TGTGCCAGCAGCGAGCAGCCAGGATCGGATTCACCCCTCCACTTT.